The entry below describes one T cell receptor beta chain. This entry comes from a study of shared T cell receptors in the human thymus. Libraries were prepared by immunoSEQ multiplex PCR; TCRdb keeps only in-frame clonotypes and omits some of them. The sample has hundreds of thousands of clones, approximately 87% seen once. The same sample was also studied in work on human thymus T cells. That report adds: Resected material from corrective heart surgery provided the thymus tissue analysed. Thymic and blood repertoires seemed to show skewed V and J gene use. Unrelated people showed highly overlapping thymic repertoires, related research reported.

The TCR comes from a boy under three years old with a congenital heart defect. The sequenced sample consisted of thymocytes.

The CDR3 region has the DNA TGCGCCAGCAGCTCGACTAGCCTGGGAAACAATGAGCAGTTCTTC. Residues: CASSSTSLGNNEQFF. This sequence joins TRBV5-1 and TRBJ2-1; 7 bases map to TRBD2. Germline V lookup: CDR1 SGHRS, CDR2 YFSETQ. V was pared by 3 bases and J by 5 bases, with 8 bases of the junction left unmatched. This CDR3 has 15 amino acids.